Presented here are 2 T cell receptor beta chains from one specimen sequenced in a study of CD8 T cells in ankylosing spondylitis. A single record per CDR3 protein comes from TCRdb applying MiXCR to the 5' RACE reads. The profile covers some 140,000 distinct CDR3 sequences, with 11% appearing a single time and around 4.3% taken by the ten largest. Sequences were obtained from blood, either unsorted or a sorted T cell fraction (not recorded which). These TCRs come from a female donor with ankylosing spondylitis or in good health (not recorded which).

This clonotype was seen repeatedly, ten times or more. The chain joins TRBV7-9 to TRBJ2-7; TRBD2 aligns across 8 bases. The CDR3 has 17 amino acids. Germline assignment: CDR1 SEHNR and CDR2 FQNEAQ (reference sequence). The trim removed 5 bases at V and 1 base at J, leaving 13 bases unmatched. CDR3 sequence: CASSATTSGRRSYEQYF. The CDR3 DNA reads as TGTGCCAGCAGCGCAACCACAAGCGGGAGAAGGTCCTACGAGCAGTACTTC.

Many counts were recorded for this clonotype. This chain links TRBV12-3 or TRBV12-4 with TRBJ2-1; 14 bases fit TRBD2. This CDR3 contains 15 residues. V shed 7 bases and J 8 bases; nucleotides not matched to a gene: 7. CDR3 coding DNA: TGTGCCAGCACCCCGGGGACTAGCGGGGGTGATGAGCAGTTCTTC. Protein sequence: CASTPGTSGGDEQFF.